This TCR beta chain emerged from a study of blood T cell repertoires in COVID-19. Trimming cost V 1 base and J 2 bases; bases outside gene matches: 5. The CDR3 loop spans 16 amino acids. The germline CDR1 and CDR2 sequences are SGDLS and YYNGEE. Libraries were prepared by immunoSEQ multiplex PCR; TCRdb keeps only in-frame clonotypes and omits some of them. This sample has 60,000 to 75,000 clones, with around 87% found just once. The sequencing sample was made of peripheral blood. This clonotype originated in a man aged 60 to 75 with acute or convalescent COVID-19. The V gene is TRBV9, the J gene TRBJ2-3; 9 bases line up with TRBD2. The CDR3 bases are TGTGCCAGCAGCGTATCCAGCGGGGGGTTCACAGATACGCAGTATTTT. It encodes CASSVSSGGFTDTQYF.